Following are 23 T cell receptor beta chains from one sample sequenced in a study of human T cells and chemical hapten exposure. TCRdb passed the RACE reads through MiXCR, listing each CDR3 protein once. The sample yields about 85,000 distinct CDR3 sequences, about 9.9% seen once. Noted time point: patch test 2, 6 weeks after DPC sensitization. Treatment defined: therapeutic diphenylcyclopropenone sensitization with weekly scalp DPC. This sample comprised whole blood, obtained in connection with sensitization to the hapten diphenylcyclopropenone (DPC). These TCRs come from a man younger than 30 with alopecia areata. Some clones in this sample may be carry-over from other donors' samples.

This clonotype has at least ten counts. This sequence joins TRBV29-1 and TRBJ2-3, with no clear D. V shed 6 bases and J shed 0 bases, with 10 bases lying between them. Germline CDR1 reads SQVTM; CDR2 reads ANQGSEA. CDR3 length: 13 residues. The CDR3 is CSVGSSSTDTQYF. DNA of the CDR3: TGCAGCGTGGGCTCCTCTAGCACAGATACGCAGTATTTT.

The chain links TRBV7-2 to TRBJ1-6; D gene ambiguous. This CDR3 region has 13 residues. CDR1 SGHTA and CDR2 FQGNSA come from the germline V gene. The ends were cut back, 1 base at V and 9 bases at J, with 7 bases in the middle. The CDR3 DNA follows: TGTGCCAGCAGCTTAGGGATCCGTTCACCCCTCCACTTT. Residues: CASSLGIRSPLHF.

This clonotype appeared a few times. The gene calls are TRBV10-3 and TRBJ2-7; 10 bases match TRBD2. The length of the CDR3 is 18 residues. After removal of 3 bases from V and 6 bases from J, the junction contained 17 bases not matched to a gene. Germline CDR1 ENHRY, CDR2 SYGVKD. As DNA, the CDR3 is TGTGCCATCAGTGATCGGCTAGCGGGGGCCCGGGGAGAAGCCGAGCAGTACTTC. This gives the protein CAISDRLAGARGEAEQYF.

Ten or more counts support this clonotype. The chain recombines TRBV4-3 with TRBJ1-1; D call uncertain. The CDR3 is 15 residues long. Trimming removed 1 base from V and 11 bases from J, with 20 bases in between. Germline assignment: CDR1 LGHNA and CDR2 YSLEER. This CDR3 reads CASSQGRFLALEAFF. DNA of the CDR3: TGCGCCAGCAGCCAAGGACGATTTCTGGCTTTGGAGGCTTTCTTT.

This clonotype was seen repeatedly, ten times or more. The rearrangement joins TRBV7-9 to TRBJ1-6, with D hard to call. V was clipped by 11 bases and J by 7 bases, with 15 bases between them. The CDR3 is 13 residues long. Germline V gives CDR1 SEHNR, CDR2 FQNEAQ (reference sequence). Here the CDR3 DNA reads TGTGCCCACTGGGCGGGGAGGAATTCACCCCTCCACTTT. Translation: CAHWAGRNSPLHF.

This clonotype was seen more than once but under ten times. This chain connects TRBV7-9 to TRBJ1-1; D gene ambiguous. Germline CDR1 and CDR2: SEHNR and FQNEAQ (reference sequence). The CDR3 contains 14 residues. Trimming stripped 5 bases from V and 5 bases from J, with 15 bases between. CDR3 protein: CASSGGDKRTEAFF. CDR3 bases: TGTGCCAGCAGCGGAGGCGATAAAAGGACTGAAGCTTTCTTT.

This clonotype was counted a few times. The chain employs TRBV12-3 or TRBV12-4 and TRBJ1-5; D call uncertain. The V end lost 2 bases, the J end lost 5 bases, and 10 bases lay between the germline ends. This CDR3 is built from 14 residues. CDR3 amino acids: CASSLRQEYQPQHF. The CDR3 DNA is TGTGCCAGCAGTTTAAGGCAAGAGTATCAGCCCCAGCATTTT.

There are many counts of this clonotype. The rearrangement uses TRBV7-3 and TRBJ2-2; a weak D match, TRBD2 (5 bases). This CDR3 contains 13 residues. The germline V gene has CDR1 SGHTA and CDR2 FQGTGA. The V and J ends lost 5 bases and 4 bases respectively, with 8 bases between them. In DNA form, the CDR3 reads TGTGCCAGCAGCCCCCGGGGCACCGGGGAGCTGTTTTTT. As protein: CASSPRGTGELFF. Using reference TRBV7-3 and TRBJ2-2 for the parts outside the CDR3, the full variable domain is GAGVSQTPSNKVTEKGKYVELRCDPISGHTALYWYRQSLGQGPEFLIYFQGTGAADDSGLPNDRFFAVRPEGSVSTLKIQRTERGDSAVYLCASSPRGTGELFFGEGSRLTVL.

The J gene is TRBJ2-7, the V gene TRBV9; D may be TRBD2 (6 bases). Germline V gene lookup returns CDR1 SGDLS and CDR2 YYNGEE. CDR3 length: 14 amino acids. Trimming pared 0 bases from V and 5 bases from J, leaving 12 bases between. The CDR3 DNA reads TGTGCCAGCAGCGTAGGTGTGTCGGGGGACGAGCAGTACGTC. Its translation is CASSVGVSGDEQYV.

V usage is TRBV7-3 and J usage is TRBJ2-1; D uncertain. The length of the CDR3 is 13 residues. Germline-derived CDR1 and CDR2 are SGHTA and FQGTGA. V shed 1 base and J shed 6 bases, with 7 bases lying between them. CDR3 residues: CASSLISSNEQFF. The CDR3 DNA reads TGTGCCAGCAGCTTAATTAGTAGCAATGAGCAGTTCTTC.

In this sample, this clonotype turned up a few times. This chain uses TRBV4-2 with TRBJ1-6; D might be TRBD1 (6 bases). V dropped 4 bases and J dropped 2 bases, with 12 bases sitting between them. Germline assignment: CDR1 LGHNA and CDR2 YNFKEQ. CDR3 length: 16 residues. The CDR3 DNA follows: TGTGCCAGCAGCCTCGACCCAGGGGCCTATAATTCACCCCTCCACTTT. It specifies CASSLDPGAYNSPLHF.

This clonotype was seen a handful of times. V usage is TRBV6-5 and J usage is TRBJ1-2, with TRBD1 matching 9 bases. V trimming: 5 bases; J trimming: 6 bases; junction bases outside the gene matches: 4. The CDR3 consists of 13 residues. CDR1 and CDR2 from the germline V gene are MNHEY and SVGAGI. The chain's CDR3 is CASSARQGDGYTF. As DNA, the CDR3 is TGTGCCAGCAGTGCCCGACAGGGGGATGGCTACACCTTC.

CDR3 in amino acids: CASSGRVAAEQYF. The CDR3 bases are TGTGCCAGCAGTGGCAGGGTTGCGGCCGAGCAGTACTTC. V gene TRBV25-1 combines with J gene TRBJ2-7; the D gene is possibly TRBD1 (5 bases). Per the germline V gene, CDR1 is MGHDK and CDR2 is SYGVNS. The CDR3 extends over 13 amino acids. The V gene lost 4 bases and the J gene lost 6 bases, with 13 bases spanning the gap.

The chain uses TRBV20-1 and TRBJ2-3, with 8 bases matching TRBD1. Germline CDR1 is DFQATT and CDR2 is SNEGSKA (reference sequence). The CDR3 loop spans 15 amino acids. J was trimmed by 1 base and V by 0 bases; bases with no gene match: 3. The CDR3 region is CSARDSGQGTDTQYF. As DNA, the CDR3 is TGCAGTGCTAGAGATTCGGGACAGGGCACAGATACGCAGTATTTT.

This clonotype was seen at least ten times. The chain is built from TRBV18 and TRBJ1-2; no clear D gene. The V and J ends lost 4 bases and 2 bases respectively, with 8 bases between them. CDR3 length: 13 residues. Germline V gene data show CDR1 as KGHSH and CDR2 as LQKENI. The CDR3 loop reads CASSLTSNYGYTF. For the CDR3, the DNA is TGTGCCAGCTCACTAACTTCCAACTATGGCTACACCTTC. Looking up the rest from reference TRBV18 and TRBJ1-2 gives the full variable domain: NAGVMQNPRHLVRRRGQEARLRCSPMKGHSHVYWYRQLPEEGLKFMVYLQKENIIDESGMPKERFSAEFPKEGPSILRIQQVVRGDSAAYFCASSLTSNYGYTFGSGTRLTVV.

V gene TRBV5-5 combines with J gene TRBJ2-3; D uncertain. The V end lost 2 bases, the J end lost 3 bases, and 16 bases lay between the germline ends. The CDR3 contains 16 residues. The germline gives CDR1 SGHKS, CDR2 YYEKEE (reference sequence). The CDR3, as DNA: TGTGCCAGCAGCTTTAAGTTTCCCCTACGGACAGATACGCAGTATTTT. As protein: CASSFKFPLRTDTQYF.

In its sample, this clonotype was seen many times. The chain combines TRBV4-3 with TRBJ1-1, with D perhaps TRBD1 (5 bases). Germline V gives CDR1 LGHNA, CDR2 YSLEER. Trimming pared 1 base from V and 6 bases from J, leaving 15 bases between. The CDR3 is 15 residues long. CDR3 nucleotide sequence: TGCGCCAGCAGCCAAGGAGGGAAAGGGGCGGCTGAAGCTTTCTTT. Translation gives CASSQGGKGAAEAFF.

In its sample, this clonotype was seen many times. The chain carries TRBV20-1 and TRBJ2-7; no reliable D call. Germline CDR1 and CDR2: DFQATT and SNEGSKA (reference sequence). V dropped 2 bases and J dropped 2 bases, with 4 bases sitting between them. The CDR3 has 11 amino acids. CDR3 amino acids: CSARLAYEQYF. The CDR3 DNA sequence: TGCAGTGCTAGACTAGCCTACGAGCAGTACTTC.

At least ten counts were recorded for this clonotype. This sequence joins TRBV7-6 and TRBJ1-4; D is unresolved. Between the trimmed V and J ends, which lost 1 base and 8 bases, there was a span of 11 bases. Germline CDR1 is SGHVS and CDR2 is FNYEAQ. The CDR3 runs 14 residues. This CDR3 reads CASSLVGPWEKLFF. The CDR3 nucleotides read TGTGCCAGCAGCTTAGTCGGGCCTTGGGAAAAACTGTTTTTT.

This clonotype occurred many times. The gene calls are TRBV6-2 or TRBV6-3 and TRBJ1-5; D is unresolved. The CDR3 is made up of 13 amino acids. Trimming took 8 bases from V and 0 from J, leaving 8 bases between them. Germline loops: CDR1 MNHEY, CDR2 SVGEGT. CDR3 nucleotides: TGTGCCAGCCAGGACCTTAGCAATCAGCCCCAGCATTTT. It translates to CASQDLSNQPQHF.

The chain's CDR3 is CASNGQYEAFF. For the CDR3, the DNA is TGTGCCAGCAACGGACAGTATGAAGCTTTCTTT. The chain joins TRBV2 to TRBJ1-1; tentatively, D is TRBD1 (6 bases). This CDR3 region has 11 residues. Germline-derived CDR1 and CDR2 are SNHLY and FYNNEI. The V gene lost 7 bases and the J gene lost 7 bases, with 10 bases spanning the gap.

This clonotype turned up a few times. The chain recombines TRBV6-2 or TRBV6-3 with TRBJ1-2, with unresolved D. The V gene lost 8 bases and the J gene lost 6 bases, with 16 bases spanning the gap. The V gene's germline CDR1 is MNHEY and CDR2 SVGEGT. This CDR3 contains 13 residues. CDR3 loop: CASGEALRDGYTF. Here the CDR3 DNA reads TGTGCCAGCGGGGAGGCTCTTCGAGATGGCTACACCTTC.

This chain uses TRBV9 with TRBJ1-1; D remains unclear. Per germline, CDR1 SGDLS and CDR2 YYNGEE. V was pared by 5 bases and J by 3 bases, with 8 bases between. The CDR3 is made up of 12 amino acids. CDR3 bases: TGTGCCAGCAGGGGGAAGGACACTGAAGCTTTCTTT. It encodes CASRGKDTEAFF.